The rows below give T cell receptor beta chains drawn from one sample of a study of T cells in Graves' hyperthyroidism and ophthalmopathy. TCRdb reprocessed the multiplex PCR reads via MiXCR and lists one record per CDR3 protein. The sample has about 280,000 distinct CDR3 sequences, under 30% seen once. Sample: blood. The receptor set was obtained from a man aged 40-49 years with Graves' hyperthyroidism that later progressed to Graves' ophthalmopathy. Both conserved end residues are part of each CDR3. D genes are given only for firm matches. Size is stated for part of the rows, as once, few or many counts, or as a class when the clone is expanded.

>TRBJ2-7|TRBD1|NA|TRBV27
TGTGCCAGCAGTTTAAGGGGGCGCGTACTGGCCGAGCAGTACTTC
CASSLRGRVLAEQYF
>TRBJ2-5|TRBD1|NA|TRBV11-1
TGTGCCAGCAGCCAAGACAGGGGATTGGAGACCCAGTACTTC
CASSQDRGLETQYF
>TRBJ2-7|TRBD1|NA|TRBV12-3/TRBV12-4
TGTGCCAGCAGTAACCGACAGGGGGCCAGGGAGCAGTACTTC
CASSNRQGAREQYF
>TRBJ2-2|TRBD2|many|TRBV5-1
TGCGCCAGCAGCTTGGACAGCGGGATTGGCGGGGAGCTGTTTTTT
CASSLDSGIGGELFF
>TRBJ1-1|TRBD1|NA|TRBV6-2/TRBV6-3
TGTGCCAGCAGTTACGGGGGGACAGGGGGAGTGGAAGCTTTCTTT
CASSYGGTGGVEAFF
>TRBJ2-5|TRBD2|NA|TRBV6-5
TGTGCCAGCAGTTACTCCGGGACTAGCGGGGGGGAGACCCAGTACTTC
CASSYSGTSGGETQYF
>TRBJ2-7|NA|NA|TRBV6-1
TGTGCCAGCAGTCCGACAGTTTCGTCCTACGAGCAGTACTTC
CASSPTVSSYEQYF
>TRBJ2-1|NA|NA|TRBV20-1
TGCAGTGCTAGAGACTTAGCAACTAACCCCAATGAGCAGTTCTTC
CSARDLATNPNEQFF
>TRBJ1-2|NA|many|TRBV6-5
TGTGCCAGCAGTTACTCTCTGGGAGTCGGCTACACCTTC
CASSYSLGVGYTF
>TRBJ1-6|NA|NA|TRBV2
TGTGCCAGCTTCGGGGATTCCTATAATTCACCCCTCCACTTT
CASFGDSYNSPLHF
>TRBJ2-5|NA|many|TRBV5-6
TGTGCCAGCAACCGAGGGTGGGGCCAAGAGACCCAGTACTTC
CASNRGWGQETQYF
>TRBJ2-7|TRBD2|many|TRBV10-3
TGTGCCATCAGAGGGACTAGCGGGAGTTACGAGCAGTACTTC
CAIRGTSGSYEQYF
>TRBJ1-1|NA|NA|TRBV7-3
TGTGCCAGCAGCTTCGGCAAGAACACTGAAGCTTTCTTT
CASSFGKNTEAFF
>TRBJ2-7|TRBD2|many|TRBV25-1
TGTGCCAGCAGTAATAGCGGGAGGACCCACGAGCAGTACTTC
CASSNSGRTHEQYF
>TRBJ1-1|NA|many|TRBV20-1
TGCAGTGCTAGACAGAGACTTGGCTTTGAAGCTTTCTTT
CSARQRLGFEAFF
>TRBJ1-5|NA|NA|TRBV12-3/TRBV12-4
TGTGCCAGCAGTTCCACCAGTTCAGGGTTTCGTGATCAGCCCCAGCATTTT
CASSSTSSGFRDQPQHF
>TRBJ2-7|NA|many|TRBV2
TGTGCCAGCAGTGTCGACATCTACTCCTACGAGCAGTACTTC
CASSVDIYSYEQYF